Listed here are 4 T cell receptor beta chains from one sample, sequenced in a study of beta chain features in type 1 diabetes. Sequenced material consisted of expressed TCRB transcripts (all of the isolated RNA was reverse transcribed). Libraries were prepared by immunoSEQ multiplex PCR; TCRdb keeps only in-frame clonotypes and omits some of them. The table records hundreds of thousands of clones, about 16% of them present only once. The sequenced material came from naive CD4+ T cells from blood. The receptors stem from a man aged 18 to 29 in good health.

This clone occurred a few times. The rearrangement joins TRBV6-5 to TRBJ2-4, with TRBD1 identical over 7 bases. Trimming took 2 bases from V and 4 from J; bases not matched to a gene: 5. Germline-derived CDR1 and CDR2 are MNHEY and SVGAGI. This CDR3 has 15 residues. The DNA for the CDR3 is TGTGCCAGCAGTTACCGACAGGGAGAGAAAAACATTCAGTACTTC. Protein product: CASSYRQGEKNIQYF.

This clone showed up just a few times. V gene TRBV23-1 combines with J gene TRBJ2-3; 7 bases are a match to TRBD2. TRBV23-1 is treated as an ORF (open reading frame) with a function not yet certain. Trimming at V came to 0 bases and at J to 4 bases, leaving 13 bases not matched to a gene. CDR3 length equals 18 residues. The CDR3 reads CASSQSGVGLAVSDTQYF. The CDR3 DNA sequence: TGCGCCAGCAGTCAATCGGGGGTTGGGCTAGCGGTGTCAGATACGCAGTATTTT.

This clone was counted a few times. The chain couples TRBV25-1 to TRBJ2-3; D gene uncertain. The germline V and J ends were trimmed by 6 bases and 2 bases, with 12 bases remaining between them. Germline V gene sequence: CDR1 MGHDK, CDR2 SYGVNS. The CDR3 is made up of 14 amino acids. The DNA for the CDR3 is TGTGCCAGCAGGCAAGGCGAATACACAGATACGCAGTATTTT. It is translated as CASRQGEYTDTQYF.

This clone occurred a few times. The V and J genes are TRBV28 and TRBJ2-7, with TRBD1 identical over 7 bases. The junction had 5 bases not matched to a gene; V was cut back by 5 bases and J by 4 bases. Germline CDR1 MDHEN, CDR2 SYDVKM. This CDR3 is 13 amino acids long. CDR3 residues: CASSPPGGYEQYF. The CDR3 nucleotides are TGTGCCAGCAGTCCCCCAGGGGGTTACGAGCAGTACTTC.